What follows are 32 T cell receptor beta chains derived from one specimen sequenced in a study of T-cell reconstitution after alpha-beta-depleted transplantation in children. This sample's TCRbeta library carried unique molecular identifier barcodes. Each CDR3 protein gets one entry after TCRdb re-called the PCR reads with MiXCR. The sample includes under 450,000 distinct CDR3 sequences, 15% to 20% seen only once; the top ten take 25% to 30%. Here the sequenced sample was PBMCs, mostly from graft donor cells, taken 360 days after TCRalphabeta/CD19-depleted stem cell transplant. The receptors stem from a boy less than two years old who had a stem cell transplant for Wiskott-Aldrich syndrome, so the T cells may come from the graft donor.

This clonotype came up a few times. The V and J genes are TRBV5-5 and TRBJ2-3; D not resolved. CDR3 length: 14 residues. V lost 1 base, J lost 2 bases, and 8 bases lay in between. Germline V gives CDR1 SGHKS, CDR2 YYEKEE (reference sequence). This CDR3 reads CASSLLAHTDTQYF. The DNA of the CDR3 is TGTGCCAGCAGCTTGCTCGCTCACACAGATACGCAGTATTTT.

The chain employs TRBV18 and TRBJ2-7; tentative D call: TRBD1 (6 bases). The CDR3 is made up of 13 amino acids. Per the germline V gene, CDR1 is KGHSH and CDR2 is LQKENI. Trimming pared 3 bases from V and 5 bases from J, leaving 11 bases between. This chain's CDR3 is CASSPLPGDEQYF. As DNA, the CDR3 is TGTGCCAGCTCACCTCTCCCAGGGGACGAGCAGTACTTC.

The chain uses TRBV3-1 and TRBJ2-1; D ambiguous. The germline V gene encodes CDR1 LGHDT and CDR2 YNNKEL (reference sequence). The CDR3 has 16 amino acids. V lost 4 bases and J lost 1, with 14 bases in between. The CDR3 loop reads CASSRPLRNSYNEQFF. CDR3 DNA sequence: TGTGCCAGCAGCCGTCCCCTAAGAAATTCCTACAATGAGCAGTTCTTC.

J is TRBJ1-1 and V is TRBV27; D ambiguous. There are 13 residues in the CDR3. Looked up from germline, CDR1 is MNHEY and CDR2 is SMNVEV (reference sequence). Trimming removed 5 bases from V and 1 base from J, with 8 bases in between. The CDR3: CASSPRRNTEAFF. DNA of the CDR3: TGTGCCAGCAGTCCCCGGAGGAACACTGAAGCTTTCTTT.

V usage is TRBV29-1 and J usage is TRBJ2-7; either TRBD1 or TRBD2 may supply D (5 bases each). Deletions cut 6 bases from V and 0 bases from J, with 15 bases between. The CDR3 runs to 14 residues. The germline V gene encodes CDR1 SQVTM and CDR2 ANQGSEA. The CDR3 nucleotides read TGCAGCGTAACAACCCGGGACGCCTCCTACGAGCAGTACTTC. Its protein is CSVTTRDASYEQYF.

By share, this clonotype ranks as medium-sized (0.01 to 0.1%). V gene TRBV28 combines with J gene TRBJ2-3, with D possibly being TRBD2 (5 bases). The CDR3 has 13 amino acids. In germline, CDR1 is MDHEN, CDR2 SYDVKM. The V gene lost 3 bases and the J gene lost 4 bases, with 8 bases spanning the gap. As DNA, the CDR3 is TGTGCCAGCAGTTTTGGACTTCCAGATACGCAGTATTTT. This codes for CASSFGLPDTQYF.

The chain uses TRBV9 and TRBJ2-1; TRBD1 agrees at 8 bases. CDR3 length: 17 amino acids. V trimming: 0 bases; J trimming: 7 bases; junction bases outside the gene matches: 12. Looked up from germline, CDR1 is SGDLS and CDR2 is YYNGEE. Here the CDR3 reads CASSVGFIWTGRNEQFF. The CDR3 bases are TGTGCCAGCAGCGTAGGTTTTATTTGGACAGGGAGGAATGAGCAGTTCTTC.

This rearrangement joins TRBV6-2 or TRBV6-3 to TRBJ2-7, with D unresolved. The CDR3 totals 12 residues. V was clipped by 4 bases and J by 4 bases, with 8 bases between them. CDR1 is MNHEY and CDR2 is SVGEGT in the germline V gene. This chain's CDR3 is CASSSPRYEQYF. The CDR3 DNA reads as TGTGCCAGCAGTTCCCCTAGATACGAGCAGTACTTC.

This clonotype was picked up a small number of times. V usage is TRBV7-2 and J usage is TRBJ2-5; TRBD1 agrees at 8 bases. J was trimmed by 3 bases and V by 0 bases; bases with no gene match: 3. The CDR3 totals 15 residues. CDR1 is SGHTA and CDR2 is FQGNSA in the germline V gene. CDR3 DNA: TGTGCCAGCAGCTTAGCGCCGGACAGGGAAGAGACCCAGTACTTC. As protein: CASSLAPDREETQYF.

The V and J genes are TRBV12-3 or TRBV12-4 and TRBJ2-2, with no clear D. This CDR3 region has 14 residues. The V end lost 2 bases, the J end lost 2 bases, and 6 bases lay between the germline ends. CDR3 nucleotides: TGTGCCAGCAGTTTATTCGGAAACACCGGGGAGCTGTTTTTT. Translated: CASSLFGNTGELFF.

V is TRBV5-1 and J is TRBJ2-2; D is possibly TRBD2 (6 bases). Germline assignment: CDR1 SGHRS and CDR2 YFSETQ. The length of the CDR3 is 14 residues. The V gene lost 4 bases and the J gene lost 5 bases, with 12 bases spanning the gap. CDR3: CASSIGGATGELFF. CDR3 sequence (DNA): TGCGCCAGCAGCATTGGCGGGGCGACCGGGGAGCTGTTTTTT.

This clonotype was observed a few times. This sequence joins TRBV5-1 and TRBJ2-1; TRBD1 matches 8 bases. The CDR3 runs to 17 residues. Germline V gives CDR1 SGHRS, CDR2 YFSETQ. Trimming took 1 base from V and 8 from J; bases not matched to a gene: 14. The CDR3 is CASSLSAGQGTWHEQFF. The CDR3 DNA reads as TGCGCCAGCAGCTTGTCAGCCGGACAGGGTACTTGGCATGAGCAGTTCTTC.

J is TRBJ2-7 and V is TRBV7-8, with 7 nucleotides matching TRBD2. Germline V gene lookup returns CDR1 SGHVS and CDR2 FQNEAQ. With 0 bases clipped from V and 3 bases from J, the junction kept 5 bases outside the gene matches. This CDR3 has 15 amino acids. CDR3: CASSLAREGLYEQYF. In DNA, the CDR3 is TGTGCCAGCAGCTTAGCTAGGGAGGGACTCTACGAGCAGTACTTC. Filled out from reference TRBV7-8 and TRBJ2-7, the complete variable domain reads GAGVSQSPRYKVAKRGQDVALRCDPISGHVSLFWYQQALGQGPEFLTYFQNEAQLDKSGLPSDRFFAERPEGSVSTLKIQRTQQEDSAVYLCASSLAREGLYEQYFGPGTRLTVT.

The table lists this clonotype with a few counts. The genes are TRBV4-2 and TRBJ2-3, with 8 bases matching TRBD1. Germline values: CDR1 LGHNA, CDR2 YNFKEQ. The V and J ends lost 3 bases and 2 bases, in that order; junction bases with no gene match: 10. The CDR3 is made up of 17 amino acids. CDR3 in amino acids: CASSHKVDRGHTDTQYF. The CDR3, as DNA: TGTGCCAGCAGCCACAAGGTCGACAGGGGCCACACAGATACGCAGTATTTT.

This clonotype was picked up a small number of times. The chain is built from TRBV12-3 or TRBV12-4 and TRBJ1-2; a possible D gene is TRBD1 (5 bases). Trimming stripped 7 bases from V and 8 bases from J, with 11 bases between. This CDR3 comprises 11 residues. The CDR3 region has the DNA TGTGCCAGCACTCATCGGGGGGGCTACACCTTC. Translation gives CASTHRGGYTF.

The V gene is TRBV20-1, the J gene TRBJ2-3; D possibly matches TRBD1 or TRBD2 (5 bases each). The germline V gene has CDR1 DFQATT and CDR2 SNEGSKA (reference sequence). V was clipped by 3 bases and J by 2 bases, with 15 bases between them. The CDR3 runs 15 residues. CDR3 protein: CSASGTGSFTDTQYF. CDR3 nucleotide sequence: TGCAGTGCTAGTGGGACCGGTTCGTTCACAGATACGCAGTATTTT.

A word on this clonotype: This is likely a read error, given that the CDR3 carries no conserved phenylalanine or tryptophan at its end. No DNA is shown, since the ends of the CDR3 on it are uncertain; the CDR3 is the one TCRdb lists. The genes are TRBV12-3 or TRBV12-4 and TRBJ2-1; TRBD1 is taken as the D call from the table, unchecked against the DNA. The CDR3 has 11 residues if both end residues are counted. CDR3: CASSLGTGKFS.

This clonotype was observed a few times. The chain is built from TRBV5-6 and TRBJ1-1; TRBD1 matches 7 bases. The CDR3 runs 12 residues. The trim removed 4 bases at V and 7 bases at J, leaving 4 bases unmatched. Germline-derived CDR1 and CDR2 are SGHDT and YYEEEE. The CDR3 DNA is TGTGCCAGCAGCCTAACAGGGGTTGAAGCTTTCTTT. Its protein is CASSLTGVEAFF.

This clonotype was seen more than once but under ten times. The genes are TRBV24-1 and TRBJ2-3, with D perhaps matching TRBD2 (6 bases). The germline gives CDR1 KGHDR, CDR2 SFDVKD. The CDR3 runs 16 residues. V was clipped by 5 bases and J by 2 bases, with 16 bases between them. CDR3 sequence: CATSGRLGGLTDTQYF. The CDR3 DNA is TGTGCCACCAGTGGTAGACTAGGTGGGCTCACAGATACGCAGTATTTT.

This rearrangement joins TRBV20-1 to TRBJ2-7; unclear D gene. The CDR3 sequence is 14 residues long. Germline CDR1 is DFQATT and CDR2 is SNEGSKA (reference sequence). V lost 1 base and J 6 bases, leaving 16 bases between the germline ends. The CDR3 DNA reads as TGCAGTGCTAGAGTCCCGGGCCACGCATTCGAGCAGTACTTC. It specifies CSARVPGHAFEQYF.

Ten or more counts support this clonotype. The J gene is TRBJ2-1, the V gene TRBV29-1; the D is unclear. CDR3 size: 14 residues. V dropped 4 bases and J dropped 0 bases, with 10 bases sitting between them. The germline gives CDR1 SQVTM, CDR2 ANQGSEA. The CDR3 region is CSVAARSSYNEQFF. The CDR3 DNA follows: TGCAGCGTTGCGGCCCGGAGCTCCTACAATGAGCAGTTCTTC.

This clonotype was detected many times. This chain connects TRBV5-1 to TRBJ1-2, with D hard to call. CDR3 length: 12 amino acids. V lost 2 bases, J lost 8 bases, and 10 bases lay in between. Looked up from germline, CDR1 is SGHRS and CDR2 is YFSETQ. In nucleotides, the CDR3 is TGCGCCAGCAGCTTCGGGCACGCCGGCTACACCTTC. Protein product: CASSFGHAGYTF.

This chain uses TRBV29-1 with TRBJ2-1; D ambiguous. The V and J ends lost 3 bases and 3 bases respectively, with 12 bases between them. CDR1 is SQVTM, CDR2 ANQGSEA, per germline. This CDR3 has 14 residues. This CDR3 is CSVDQQWIYNEQFF. CDR3 bases: TGCAGCGTTGATCAACAGTGGATCTACAATGAGCAGTTCTTC.

This chain joins TRBV11-2 and TRBJ2-3, with D possibly being TRBD2 (7 bases). Germline V CDR1 and CDR2: SGHAT, FQNNGV. The CDR3 has 16 residues. Trimming removed 5 bases from V and 1 base from J, with 16 bases in between. The CDR3 region is CASSQSRGAGTDTQYF. CDR3 DNA: TGTGCCAGCAGCCAGTCACGGGGGGCAGGCACAGATACGCAGTATTTT.

The V call is TRBV5-1, the J call TRBJ2-7; D ambiguous. The CDR3 is 15 amino acids. Per the germline V gene, CDR1 is SGHRS and CDR2 is YFSETQ. The V end lost 0 bases, the J end lost 7 bases, and 17 bases lay between the germline ends. CDR3 coding DNA: TGCGCCAGCAGCTTGGCCACTGGACCGATCGGAGAGCAGTACTTC. Its translation: CASSLATGPIGEQYF.

The chain uses TRBV10-3 and TRBJ2-7; D possibly corresponds to TRBD2 (5 bases). The germline CDR1 and CDR2 sequences are ENHRY and SYGVKD. The CDR3 covers 14 residues. V gave up 6 bases and J gave up 3 bases, with 15 bases separating them. The CDR3 region has the DNA TGTGCCATCAGACCCGGGCTAGGACTCTACGAGCAGTACTTC. It is translated as CAIRPGLGLYEQYF.

The V gene is TRBV13, the J gene TRBJ2-1; 9 bases align to TRBD2. V shed 5 bases and J 0 bases; nucleotides not matched to a gene: 11. The CDR3 sequence is 18 residues long. Germline assignment: CDR1 PRHDT and CDR2 FYEKMQ (reference sequence). CDR3 DNA: TGTGCCAGCAGCAAGGGACTAGCACCGACCTCCTCCTACAATGAGCAGTTCTTC. Encoded protein: CASSKGLAPTSSYNEQFF.

V usage is TRBV4-3 and J usage is TRBJ2-1; D not resolved. Germline CDR1 LGHNA, CDR2 YSLEER. The CDR3 totals 17 residues. Trimming stripped 1 base from V and 0 bases from J, with 13 bases between. As DNA, the CDR3 is TGCGCCAGCAGCCAAGCTATAGGACCAGGCTCCTACAATGAGCAGTTCTTC. The encoded protein is CASSQAIGPGSYNEQFF.

The chain recombines TRBV2 with TRBJ2-1, with 10 bases matching TRBD1. With V trimmed by 6 bases and J by 7 bases, 9 bases remained unmatched. The CDR3 length is 15 residues. Germline CDR1 SNHLY, CDR2 FYNNEI. The CDR3 DNA follows: TGTGCCAGCAGCGTAGACAGGGGGCGCAGGAATGAGCAGTTCTTC. This sequence encodes CASSVDRGRRNEQFF.

This clonotype was detected a few times. The chain carries TRBV11-2 and TRBJ2-4; D is uncertain. Trimming left V 0 bases short and J 3 bases short, with 9 bases between. Germline V gene data show CDR1 as SGHAT and CDR2 as FQNNGV. The CDR3 spans 15 residues. CDR3 nucleotides: TGTGCCAGCAGCTTAGATTCTTATAACAAAAACATTCAGTACTTC. It translates to CASSLDSYNKNIQYF.

V and J are TRBV6-1 and TRBJ2-1, with 10 bases identical to TRBD2. CDR3 size: 15 residues. V was pared by 8 bases and J by 3 bases, with 7 bases of the junction left unmatched. Germline V gene sequence: CDR1 MNHNS, CDR2 SASEGT. The CDR3 nucleotides are TGTGCCAGCTCCGAGCGGGAGGGGTACTACAATGAGCAGTTCTTC. Its translation is CASSEREGYYNEQFF.

The chain is built from TRBV7-9 and TRBJ1-6; TRBD1 aligns across 7 bases. The CDR3 contains 15 residues. Germline CDR1 SEHNR, CDR2 FQNEAQ (reference sequence). V lost 5 bases, J lost 9 bases, and 10 bases stayed unmatched. The CDR3 DNA follows: TGTGCCAGCAGCGCGTGGGACAGAGGAAGTTCACCCCTCCACTTT. Translation gives CASSAWDRGSSPLHF.